This T cell receptor (beta chain) was captured in a study of blood T cell repertoires in COVID-19. At the level of the study: Symptom resolution, clearance, or two negative PCRs marked donors in Cohort 3 as recovered. PBMCs, B-cell-depleted T cells, or T cells provided the cDNA or gDNA that made up the material.

This clone was recorded only once. Original handling: The authors estimated nucleated cell counts from reference gene primer amplification. TCRdb's copy holds only in-frame clones and misses some; the assay was immunoSEQ multiplex PCR. V, J and clone size reflect that table, while D and trimming were determined from the DNA. Here the sample spans a few hundred thousand clones, around 87% being singletons. The participants were between about 18 and 90 years old and came from roughly 24 US areas. The length of the CDR3 is 17 residues. V trimming: 5 bases; J trimming: 3 bases; junction bases outside the gene matches: 12. Germline V gene data show CDR1 as MNHEY and CDR2 as SMNVEV (reference sequence).

The TCR sequence derives from a man aged 35 to 55 in a cohort exposed to, infected with or recovered from COVID-19 (not recorded which). The chain employs TRBV27 and TRBJ2-1; TRBD1 matches at 8 bases. Specimen: PBMCs or T cells enriched from blood (not recorded which). The CDR3 loop is CASSPRGPSGLYNEQFF. CDR3 nucleotide sequence: TGTGCCAGCAGTCCCAGGGGGCCGAGCGGACTCTACAATGAGCAGTTCTTC.